This T cell receptor (beta chain) was observed in a study of blood T cells in healthy people across ages. Study findings and constraints: Roughly linearly, TCR beta diversity per million T cells fell as age increased.

This clonotype was recorded many times. Its antigen is not known. The second PCR ran about 6 to 12 cycles with a sample-barcoded 5' primer and J-beta primers. In TCRdb, the 5' RACE reads were re-called with MiXCR into one record per CDR3 protein. The data contain some 900,000 distinct CDR3 sequences, around 28% of them singletons. Each individual donor underwent a draw of roughly 10 milliliters of peripheral blood. The sample comprised blood. This clonotype was obtained from a woman older than 75 in good health.

The CDR3 nucleotides are TGTGCCAGCTCACCACGGGACATCACAGATACGCAGTATTTT. It encodes CASSPRDITDTQYF. The chain links TRBV18 to TRBJ2-3; weak D call: TRBD1 (6 bases). Trimming left V 1 base short and J 2 bases short, with 7 bases between. CDR3 length: 14 residues. From germline, CDR1 is KGHSH and CDR2 LQKENI.